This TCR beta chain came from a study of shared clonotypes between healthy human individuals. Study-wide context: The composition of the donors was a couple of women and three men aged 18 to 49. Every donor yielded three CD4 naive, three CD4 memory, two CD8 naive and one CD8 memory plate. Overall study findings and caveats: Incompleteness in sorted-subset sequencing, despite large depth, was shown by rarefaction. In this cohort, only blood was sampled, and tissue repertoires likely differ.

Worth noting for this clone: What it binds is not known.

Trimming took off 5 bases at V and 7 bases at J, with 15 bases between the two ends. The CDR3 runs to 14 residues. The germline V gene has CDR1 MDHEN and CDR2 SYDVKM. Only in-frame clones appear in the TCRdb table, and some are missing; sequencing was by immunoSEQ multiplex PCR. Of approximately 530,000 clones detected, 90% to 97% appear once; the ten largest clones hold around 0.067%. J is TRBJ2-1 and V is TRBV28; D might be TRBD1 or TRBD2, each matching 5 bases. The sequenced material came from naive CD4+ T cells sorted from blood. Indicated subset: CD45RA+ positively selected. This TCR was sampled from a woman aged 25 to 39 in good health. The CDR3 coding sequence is TGTGCCAGCAGTCCCCGGGACGGAAGTAATGAGCAGTTCTTC. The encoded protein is CASSPRDGSNEQFF.